This T cell receptor beta chain was captured by sequencing in a study of T cell repertoires and Cas9 in healthy adults. Study information: CD4 and CD8 compartments: SpCas9-reactive T cells profiled for potency, cytotoxicity, lineage.

Sequenced by immunoSEQ multiplex PCR; TCRdb stores in-frame clones only, minus some. The sample lists approximately 22,000 clones; roughly 90% were seen once. V shed 5 bases and J 5 bases; nucleotides not matched to a gene: 10. There are 17 residues in the CDR3. Germline values: CDR1 MGHRA, CDR2 YSYEKL. The rearrangement uses TRBV4-1 and TRBJ1-6, with 9 positions matching TRBD1. Sequencing was carried out using CD4+ effector T cells (CD127+, CD25-, CD137-, CD154-) from PBMCs; culture status not recorded. This TCR derives from a human donor in good health. CDR3 bases: TGCGCCAGCAGCAAAGCCCAGAGGACAGGGGATAATTCACCCCTCCACTTT. Amino acid sequence: CASSKAQRTGDNSPLHF.